The text below deals with one T cell receptor beta chain. Its antigen is unidentified. With 5 bases clipped from V and 6 bases from J, the junction kept 10 bases outside the gene matches. The CDR3 is made up of 16 amino acids. This sample stems from a study of T-cell reconstitution after alpha-beta-depleted transplantation in children. Study-level results: One year post-transplant, T-cell counts and diversity were largely derived from T cells produced anew. Some patients' high day-60 TCRbeta diversity was traced to surviving recipient T cells and thymic progenitors.

Molecular barcoding with unique molecular identifiers was used for the TCRbeta library. TCRdb processed the PCR reads anew with MiXCR; each CDR3 protein has one entry. The repertoire includes around 960,000 distinct CDR3 sequences, 25% to 30% of them detected once, and roughly 30% sits in the top ten. This specimen consisted of PBMCs, mostly from graft donor cells, obtained 360 days after TCRalphabeta/CD19-depleted stem cell transplant. This clonotype was obtained from a boy in the first two years of life who had a stem cell transplant for SCID, so the T cells may come from the graft donor. The chain has TRBV12-3 or TRBV12-4 and TRBJ2-4, with 10 positions matching TRBD2. CDR3 sequence (DNA): TGTGCCAGCAGTCCGCGGGGGTCTAGCGGGGGAAACATTCAGTACTTC. It yields the protein CASSPRGSSGGNIQYF.